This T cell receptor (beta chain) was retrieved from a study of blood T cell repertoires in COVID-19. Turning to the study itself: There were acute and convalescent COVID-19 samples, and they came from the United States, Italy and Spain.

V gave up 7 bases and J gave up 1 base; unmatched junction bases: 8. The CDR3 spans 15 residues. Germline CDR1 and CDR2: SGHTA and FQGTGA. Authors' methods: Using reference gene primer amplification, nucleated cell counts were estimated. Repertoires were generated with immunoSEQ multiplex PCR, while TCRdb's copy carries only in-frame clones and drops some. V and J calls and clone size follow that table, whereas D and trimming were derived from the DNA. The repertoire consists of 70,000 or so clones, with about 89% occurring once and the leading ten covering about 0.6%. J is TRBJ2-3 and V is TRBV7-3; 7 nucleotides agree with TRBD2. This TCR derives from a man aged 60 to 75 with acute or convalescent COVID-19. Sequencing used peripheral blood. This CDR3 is CASTQRAGGTDTQYF. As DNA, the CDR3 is TGTGCCAGCACCCAAAGGGCGGGGGGCACAGATACGCAGTATTTT.